This T cell receptor (beta chain) was recorded in a study of OX40 agonist ivuxolimab in advanced cancers. Findings and limits, study-wide: Within 6 weeks, CD4+ and CD8+ blood T cells expanded clonally at 0.1 to 3.0 mg/kg.

This table comes from immunoSEQ multiplex PCR, and its TCRdb copy is limited to in-frame clones, with some not included. The table lists tens of thousands of clones, nearly 90% of them singletons. The germline V gene encodes CDR1 KGHSH and CDR2 LQKENI. With 0 bases removed from V and 6 bases from J, the gap between germline ends came to 8 bases. The CDR3 is 14 residues long. About this clone itself: Its antigen remains unidentified.

The gene calls are TRBV18 and TRBJ2-2; D is undetermined. The sample in question was CD4+ or CD8+ T cells sorted from blood, obtained in a trial of the OX40 agonist ivuxolimab. This clonotype originated in an adult with an advanced solid tumor such as melanoma, head and neck, liver or kidney cancer. CDR3 residues: CASSPPSVAGELFF. CDR3 coding DNA: TGTGCCAGCTCACCACCGTCGGTTGCCGGGGAGCTGTTTTTT.